This T cell receptor beta chain was found in a study of blood T cell repertoires in COVID-19. On the study more broadly: Sources were T cells, B-cell-depleted T cells, or PBMCs; the material itself was cDNA or gDNA.

Authors' processing steps: The authors estimated nucleated cell counts from reference gene primer amplification. The data were produced by immunoSEQ multiplex PCR, yet TCRdb's version contains in-frame clones alone and is incomplete. Clone size and the V and J calls come from that table; the DNA yielded D and trimming. The repertoire holds approximately 240,000 clones, with roughly 80% as singletons. The J segment lost 1 base and the V segment lost 3 bases, leaving 1 base of the junction unmatched. This CDR3 region has 14 residues. Germline CDR1 and CDR2: SEHNR and FQNEAQ (reference sequence). The sequenced sample was peripheral blood. The chain links TRBV7-9 to TRBJ2-3; 7 nucleotides agree with TRBD1. The origin of this receptor is a woman of 80 years or more with active or convalescent COVID-19. The CDR3 loop is CASSFGQGTDTQYF. The DNA of the CDR3 is TGTGCCAGCAGCTTCGGACAGGGCACAGATACGCAGTATTTT.